A selection of T cell receptor beta chains follows, all from one sample in a study of a mutant IDH1 vaccine in newly diagnosed glioma. The antigens these receptors bind are not known. Using immunoSEQ multiplex PCR, the repertoire was profiled, and TCRdb retains in-frame clones only, with some absent. This sample carries roughly 38,000 clones, 78% of them seen once, and the ten largest clones take approximately 6.5%. The sample consisted of PBMCs, taken from a glioma patient whose treatment included an IDH1 peptide vaccine. The source is a woman between 40 and 55 years old with glioma. Some clones in this sample may be carry-over from other donors' samples. The CDR3 runs from the conserved cysteine through the conserved F or W. The order of the fields is V gene, clone size, J gene, D gene, CDR3 DNA, CDR3 protein. A D gene is named only where the DNA matches it firmly. Clone size is shown for a subset of rows, as once, few, many or a class of expanded clone.

>TRBV5-4|NA|TRBJ1-6|TRBD1
TGTGCCAGCAGCTGGGGACAGGGATCCCTCAATTCACCCCTCCACTTT
CASSWGQGSLNSPLHF
>TRBV5-6|NA|TRBJ1-4|NA
TGTGCCAGCAGCATACTGGACGGTGCAACTAATGAAAAACTGTTTTTT
CASSILDGATNEKLFF
>TRBV28|NA|TRBJ1-4|NA
TGTGCCAGCAGTCGCTCGGGACTCGAGGGGAAACTGTTTTTT
CASSRSGLEGKLFF
>TRBV5-1|NA|TRBJ2-5|NA
TGCGCCAGCAGCTTGGGAGGTCAGACCCAAGAGACCCAGTACTTC
CASSLGGQTQETQYF
>TRBV5-1|NA|TRBJ2-3|NA
TGCGCCAGCAGCCTGGACAGTAACACAGATACGCAGTATTTT
CASSLDSNTDTQYF
>TRBV5-6|NA|TRBJ2-5|TRBD1
TGTGCCAGCAGCTTGGCATTGACAGGGTTGGAGACCCAGTACTTC
CASSLALTGLETQYF
>TRBV7-6|NA|TRBJ2-5|NA
TGTGCCAGCAGCTTAAATAAGGAGACCCAGTACTTC
CASSLNKETQYF
>TRBV4-2|NA|TRBJ2-5|NA
TGTGCCAGCAGCCAAGATCTACGGGGGGAGACCCAGTACTTC
CASSQDLRGETQYF
>TRBV5-8|NA|TRBJ2-4|TRBD1
TGTGCCAGCAATGACAGGGGGACTCAAGCCAAAAACATTCAGTACTTC
CASNDRGTQAKNIQYF
>TRBV5-1|NA|TRBJ2-2|NA
TGCGCCAGCAGCTTAGCAATGCGAGCGAACACCGGGGAGCTGTTTTTT
CASSLAMRANTGELFF
>TRBV7-2|once|TRBJ2-2|NA
TGTGCCAGCAGGATCCCGGGAGCCACCGGGGAGCTGTTTTTT
CASRIPGATGELFF
>TRBV2|NA|TRBJ1-1|NA
TGTGCCGCGTGGGGCAGGGGTAACACTGAAGCTTTCTTT
CAAWGRGNTEAFF
>TRBV2|NA|TRBJ2-5|NA
TGTGCCAGCGTCGCCGATGTCATCCATCAAGAGACCCAGTACTTC
CASVADVIHQETQYF
>TRBV25-1|NA|TRBJ2-3|NA
TGTGCCAGCAGTGAAATGGACATGAGGGGTACAGATACGCAGTATTTT
CASSEMDMRGTDTQYF
>TRBV2|few|TRBJ1-5|NA
TGTGCCAGCAGCCACCCCAGGGGTCAGCCCCAGCATTTT
CASSHPRGQPQHF
>TRBV30|few|TRBJ2-1|NA
TGTGCCTGGAGTGGCGTAGGTTATAATGATGAGCAGTTCTTC
CAWSGVGYNDEQFF
>TRBV11-2|NA|TRBJ1-1|NA
TGTGCCAGCAGCTTAGCCGGGCTGAACACTGAAGCTTTCTTT
CASSLAGLNTEAFF
>TRBV27|NA|TRBJ2-5|NA
TGTGCCAGCTGGGGAAAAGAGACCCAGTACTTC
CASWGKETQYF
>TRBV4-1|NA|TRBJ1-2|NA
TGCGCCAGCAGCCAAGAGAAAAGGGCATTGGGGGATGGCTACACCTTC
CASSQEKRALGDGYTF
>TRBV10-3|NA|TRBJ1-2|NA
TGTGCCATCACCGAGGACAGAGCTAACTATGGCTACACCTTC
CAITEDRANYGYTF
>TRBV6-5|NA|TRBJ1-1|NA
TGTGCCAGCTTTAGGAACACTGAAGCTTTCTTT
CASFRNTEAFF
>TRBV25-1|few|TRBJ2-5|NA
TGTGCCAGCAGTCTCCACAGGGACCAAGAGACCCAGTACTTC
CASSLHRDQETQYF
>TRBV2|NA|TRBJ1-5|NA
TGTGCCAGCAGTGATGATAAGGGATTTGGCAATCAGCCCCAGCATTTT
CASSDDKGFGNQPQHF
>TRBV7-9|NA|TRBJ2-2|NA
TGTGCCAGTCTGCCGAGACAGGCCCTTACAAACACCGGGGAGCTGTTTTTT
CASLPRQALTNTGELFF
>TRBV14|NA|TRBJ2-7|TRBD2
TGTGCCAGCAGCCAGACTAGCCCATCCCTACAATTTTCCTTC
CASSQTSPSLQFSF
>TRBV4-2|NA|TRBJ2-7|NA
TGTGCCAGCAGCCCCTTTTCAGGGCTGGAGCAGTACTTC
CASSPFSGLEQYF
>TRBV15|once|TRBJ1-5|NA
TGTGCCACCAGAGCAACGGGGGGAGGTCAGCCCCAGCATTTT
CATRATGGGQPQHF
>TRBV6-7|NA|TRBJ2-2|NA
TGTGCCAGCACGTCAAAGGGCAGATTTTCTTATTTAGCAGATGGGAACACCGGGGAGCTGTTTTTT
CASTSKGRFSYLADGNTGELFF
>TRBV27|NA|TRBJ1-3|NA
TGTGCCAGCAGTTTTTCAGGGTTCGGAAACACCATATATTTT
CASSFSGFGNTIYF
>TRBV2|NA|TRBJ1-2|NA
TGTGCCAGCGGTTCGGGGGCCAGAAACTATGGCTACACCTTC
CASGSGARNYGYTF
>TRBV27|NA|TRBJ2-7|NA
TGTGCCAGCAGTTTTCGACAGTCCTACGAGCAGTACTTC
CASSFRQSYEQYF
>TRBV5-1|NA|TRBJ1-2|NA
TGCGCCAGCAGCCCCATTGATTCTACCTATGGCTACACCTTC
CASSPIDSTYGYTF
>TRBV10-3|NA|TRBJ2-4|TRBD1
TGTGCCATCAGTGCCGGACAGGGGGCAGAGATAGCCAAAAACATTCAGTACTTC
CAISAGQGAEIAKNIQYF
>TRBV19|NA|TRBJ2-1|TRBD2
TGTGCCAGTAGGTCCCCCGGGACTAGCGTTTCCTACAATGAGCAGTTCTTC
CASRSPGTSVSYNEQFF
>TRBV4-2|NA|TRBJ2-7|NA
TGTGCCAGCAGCCTTAATCTTGTTACAAGGGACACCTCCTACGAGCAGTACTTC
CASSLNLVTRDTSYEQYF
>TRBV29-1|NA|TRBJ2-2|NA
TGCAGCGTTAAGTTTAGGGGAACCGGGGAGCTGTTTTTT
CSVKFRGTGELFF
>TRBV5-1|few|TRBJ2-7|NA
TGCGCCAGCAGCAAAGACAGTTTCTCCTACGAGCAGTACTTC
CASSKDSFSYEQYF
>TRBV27|NA|TRBJ2-5|TRBD1
TGTGCCAGCAGTTTGCAGGGGGACGGCGAGACCCAGTACTTC
CASSLQGDGETQYF
>TRBV10-1|NA|TRBJ2-4|TRBD2
TGCGCCTGCGGGACTAGCGGGAGGGCCTCGAAAAACATTCAGTACTTC
CACGTSGRASKNIQYF
>TRBV4-1|NA|TRBJ2-4|NA
TGCGCCAGCAGCCAACCGGTGGGAAACATTCAGTACTTC
CASSQPVGNIQYF
>TRBV2|NA|TRBJ2-1|TRBD2
TGTGCCATTCTACTAGCGGGGGACAATAAGCCGTTCTTC
CAILLAGDNKPFF